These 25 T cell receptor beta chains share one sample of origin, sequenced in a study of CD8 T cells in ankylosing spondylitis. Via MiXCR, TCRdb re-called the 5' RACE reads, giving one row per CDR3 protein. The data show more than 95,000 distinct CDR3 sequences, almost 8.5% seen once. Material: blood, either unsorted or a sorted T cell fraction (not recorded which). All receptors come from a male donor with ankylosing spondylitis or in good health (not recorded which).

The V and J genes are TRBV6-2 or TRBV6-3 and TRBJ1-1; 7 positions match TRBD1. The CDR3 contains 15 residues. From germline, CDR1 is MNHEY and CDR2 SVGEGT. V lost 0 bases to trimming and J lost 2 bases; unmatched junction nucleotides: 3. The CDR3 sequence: CASSYSGTANTEAFF. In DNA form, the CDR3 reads TGTGCCAGCAGTTACTCTGGGACAGCTAACACTGAAGCTTTCTTT.

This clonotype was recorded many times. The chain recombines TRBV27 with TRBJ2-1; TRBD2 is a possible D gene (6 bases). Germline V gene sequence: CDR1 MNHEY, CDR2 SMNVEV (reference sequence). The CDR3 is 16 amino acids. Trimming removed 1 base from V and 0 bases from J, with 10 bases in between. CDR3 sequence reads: CASSLFAGSSYNEQFF. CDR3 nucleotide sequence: TGTGCCAGCAGTTTATTTGCGGGGAGCTCCTACAATGAGCAGTTCTTC.

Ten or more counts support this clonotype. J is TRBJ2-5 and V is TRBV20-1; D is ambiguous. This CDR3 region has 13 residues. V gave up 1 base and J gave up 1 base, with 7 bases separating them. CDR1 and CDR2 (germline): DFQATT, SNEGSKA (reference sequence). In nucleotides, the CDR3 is TGCAGTGCTAGAGTTCCAAGCCAAGAGACCCAGTACTTC. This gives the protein CSARVPSQETQYF.

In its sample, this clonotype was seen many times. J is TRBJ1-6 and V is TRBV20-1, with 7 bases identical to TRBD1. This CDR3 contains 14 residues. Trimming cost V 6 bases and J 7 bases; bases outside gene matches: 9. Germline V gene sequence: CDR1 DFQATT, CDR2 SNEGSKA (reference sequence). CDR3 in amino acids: CSAPKRTGNSPLHF. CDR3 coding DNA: TGCAGTGCGCCGAAGCGGACAGGAAATTCACCCCTCCACTTT.

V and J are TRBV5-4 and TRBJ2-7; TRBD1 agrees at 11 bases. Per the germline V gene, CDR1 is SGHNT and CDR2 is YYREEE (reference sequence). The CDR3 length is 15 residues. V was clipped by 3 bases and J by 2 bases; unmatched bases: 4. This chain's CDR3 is CASSWGTGGTYEQYF. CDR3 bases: TGTGCCAGCAGCTGGGGGACAGGGGGGACCTACGAGCAGTACTTC.

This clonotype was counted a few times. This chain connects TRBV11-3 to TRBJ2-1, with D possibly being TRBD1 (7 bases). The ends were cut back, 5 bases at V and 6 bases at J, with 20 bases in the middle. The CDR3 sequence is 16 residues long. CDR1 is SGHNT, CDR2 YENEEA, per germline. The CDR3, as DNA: TGTGCCAGCAGCCGTGGACAGGCTAAGGGAGGCAATGAGCAGTTCTTC. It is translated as CASSRGQAKGGNEQFF.

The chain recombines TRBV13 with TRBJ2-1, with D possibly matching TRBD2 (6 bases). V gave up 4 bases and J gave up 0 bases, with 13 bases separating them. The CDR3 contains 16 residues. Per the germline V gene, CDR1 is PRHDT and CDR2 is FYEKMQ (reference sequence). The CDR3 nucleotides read TGTGCCAGCAGCTCAAATAGCGGTAGCTCCTACAATGAGCAGTTCTTC. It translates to CASSSNSGSSYNEQFF.

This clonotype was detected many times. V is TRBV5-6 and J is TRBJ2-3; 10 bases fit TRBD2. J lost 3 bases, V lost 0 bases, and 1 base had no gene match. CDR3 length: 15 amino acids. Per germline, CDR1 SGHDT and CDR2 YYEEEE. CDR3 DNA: TGTGCCAGCAGCTTGGCTAGCGGGAGAACAGATACGCAGTATTTT. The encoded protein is CASSLASGRTDTQYF.

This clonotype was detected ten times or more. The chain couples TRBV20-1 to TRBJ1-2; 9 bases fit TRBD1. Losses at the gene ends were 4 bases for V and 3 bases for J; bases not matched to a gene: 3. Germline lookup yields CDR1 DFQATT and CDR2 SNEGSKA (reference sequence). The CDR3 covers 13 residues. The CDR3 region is CSANRDRDYGYTF. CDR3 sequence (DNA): TGCAGTGCTAACCGGGACAGGGACTATGGCTACACCTTC.

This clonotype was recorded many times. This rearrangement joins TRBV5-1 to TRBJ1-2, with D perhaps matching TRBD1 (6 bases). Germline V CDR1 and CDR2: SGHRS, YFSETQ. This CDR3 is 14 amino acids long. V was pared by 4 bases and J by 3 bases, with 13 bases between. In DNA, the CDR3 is TGCGCCAGCAGCGAAGGACAGTCGTACTATGGCTACACCTTC. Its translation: CASSEGQSYYGYTF.

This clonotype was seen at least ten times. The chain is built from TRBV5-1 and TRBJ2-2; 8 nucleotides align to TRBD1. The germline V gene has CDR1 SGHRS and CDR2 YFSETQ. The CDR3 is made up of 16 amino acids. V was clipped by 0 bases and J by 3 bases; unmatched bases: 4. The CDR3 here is CASSLEPGQDTGELFF. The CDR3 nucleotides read TGCGCCAGCAGCTTGGAACCGGGACAGGACACCGGGGAGCTGTTTTTT. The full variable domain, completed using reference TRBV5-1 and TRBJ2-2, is KAGVTQTPRYLIKTRGQQVTLSCSPISGHRSVSWYQQTPGQGLQFLFEYFSETQRNKGNFPGRFSGRQFSNSRSEMNVSTLELGDSALYLCASSLEPGQDTGELFFGEGSRLTVL.

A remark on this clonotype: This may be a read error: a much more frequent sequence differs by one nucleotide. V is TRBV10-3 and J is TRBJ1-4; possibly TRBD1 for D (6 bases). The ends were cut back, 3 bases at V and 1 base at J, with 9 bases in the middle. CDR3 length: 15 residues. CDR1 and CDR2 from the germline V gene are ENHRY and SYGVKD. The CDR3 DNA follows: TGTGCCATCAGTGATGCCAGGGGAACTAATGAAAAACTGTTTTTT. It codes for CAISDARGTNEKLFF.

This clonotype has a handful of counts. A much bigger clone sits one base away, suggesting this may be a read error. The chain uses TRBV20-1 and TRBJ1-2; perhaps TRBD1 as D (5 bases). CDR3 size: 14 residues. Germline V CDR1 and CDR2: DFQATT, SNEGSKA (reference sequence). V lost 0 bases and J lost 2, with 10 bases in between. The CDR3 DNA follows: TGCAGTGCTAGAGAGGTGCAGGGCAACTATGGCTACACCTTC. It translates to CSAREVQGNYGYTF.

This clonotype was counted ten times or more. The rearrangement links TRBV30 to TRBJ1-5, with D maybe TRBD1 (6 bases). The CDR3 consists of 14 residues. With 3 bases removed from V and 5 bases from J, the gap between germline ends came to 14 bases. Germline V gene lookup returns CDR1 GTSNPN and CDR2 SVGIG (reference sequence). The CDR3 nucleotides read TGTGCCTGGAGAGGGCCAGGGGAGTATCAGCCCCAGCATTTT. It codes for CAWRGPGEYQPQHF. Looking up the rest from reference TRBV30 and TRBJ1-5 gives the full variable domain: SQTIHQWPATLVQPVGSPLSLECTVEGTSNPNLYWYRQAAGRGLQLLFYSVGIGQISSEVPQNLSASRPQDRQFILSSKKLLLSDSGFYLCAWRGPGEYQPQHFGDGTRLSIL.

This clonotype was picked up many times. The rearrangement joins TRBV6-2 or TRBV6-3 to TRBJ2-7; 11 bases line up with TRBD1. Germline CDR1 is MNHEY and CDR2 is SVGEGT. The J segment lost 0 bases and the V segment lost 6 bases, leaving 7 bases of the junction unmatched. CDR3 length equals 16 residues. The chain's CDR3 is CASSSRDRGFSYEQYF. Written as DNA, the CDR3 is TGTGCCAGCAGCTCCCGGGACAGGGGGTTCTCCTACGAGCAGTACTTC.

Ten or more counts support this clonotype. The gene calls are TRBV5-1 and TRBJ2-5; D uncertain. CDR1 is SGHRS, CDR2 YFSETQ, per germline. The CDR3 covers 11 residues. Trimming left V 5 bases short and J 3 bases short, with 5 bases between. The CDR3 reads CASRMEETQYF. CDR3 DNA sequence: TGCGCCAGCAGAATGGAAGAGACCCAGTACTTC.

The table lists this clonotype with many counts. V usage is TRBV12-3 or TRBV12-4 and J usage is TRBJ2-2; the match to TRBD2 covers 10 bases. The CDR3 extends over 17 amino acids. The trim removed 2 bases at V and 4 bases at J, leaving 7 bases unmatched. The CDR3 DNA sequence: TGTGCCAGCAGTTTAACAAGCGGGGGGGAAGGCACCGGGGAGCTGTTTTTT. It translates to CASSLTSGGEGTGELFF.

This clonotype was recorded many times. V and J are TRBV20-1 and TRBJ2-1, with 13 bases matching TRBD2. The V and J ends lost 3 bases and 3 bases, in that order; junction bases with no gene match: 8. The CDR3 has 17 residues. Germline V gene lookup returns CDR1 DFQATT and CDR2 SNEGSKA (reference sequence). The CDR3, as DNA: TGCAGTGCTAGTCCGGGGACTAGCGGGGATTTCTACAATGAGCAGTTCTTC. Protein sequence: CSASPGTSGDFYNEQFF.

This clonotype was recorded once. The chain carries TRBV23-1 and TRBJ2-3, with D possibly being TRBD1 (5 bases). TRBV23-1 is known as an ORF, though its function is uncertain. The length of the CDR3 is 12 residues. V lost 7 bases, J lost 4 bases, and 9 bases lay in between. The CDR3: CASKGCADTQYF. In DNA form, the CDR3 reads TGCGCCAGCAAGGGGTGCGCAGATACGCAGTATTTT.

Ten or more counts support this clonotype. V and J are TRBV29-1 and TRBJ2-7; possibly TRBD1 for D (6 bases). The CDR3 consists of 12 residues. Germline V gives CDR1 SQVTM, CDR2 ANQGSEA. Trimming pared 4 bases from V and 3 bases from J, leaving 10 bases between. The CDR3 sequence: CSVAEDSYEQYF. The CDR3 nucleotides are TGCAGCGTTGCGGAGGACAGCTACGAGCAGTACTTC.

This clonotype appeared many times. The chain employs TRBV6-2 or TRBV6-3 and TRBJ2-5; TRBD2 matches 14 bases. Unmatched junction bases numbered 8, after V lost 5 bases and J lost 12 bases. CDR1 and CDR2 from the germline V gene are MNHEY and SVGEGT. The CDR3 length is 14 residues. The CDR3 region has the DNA TGTGCCAGCAGTCCGACTAGCGGGGGGGCACGGAAGTACTTC. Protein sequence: CASSPTSGGARKYF.

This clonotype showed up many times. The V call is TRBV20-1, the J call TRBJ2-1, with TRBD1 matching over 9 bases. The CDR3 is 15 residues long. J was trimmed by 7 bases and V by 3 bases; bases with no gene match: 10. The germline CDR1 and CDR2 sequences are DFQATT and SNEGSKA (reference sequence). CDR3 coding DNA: TGCAGTGCTAGGACCGGGACAGGGAGGGATAATGAGCAGTTCTTC. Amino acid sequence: CSARTGTGRDNEQFF.

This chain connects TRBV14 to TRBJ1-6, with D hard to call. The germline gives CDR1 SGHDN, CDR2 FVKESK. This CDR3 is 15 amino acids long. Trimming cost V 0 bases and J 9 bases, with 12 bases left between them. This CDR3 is CASSQDGGGFSPLHF. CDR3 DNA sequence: TGTGCCAGCAGCCAAGATGGTGGTGGGTTTTCACCCCTCCACTTT.

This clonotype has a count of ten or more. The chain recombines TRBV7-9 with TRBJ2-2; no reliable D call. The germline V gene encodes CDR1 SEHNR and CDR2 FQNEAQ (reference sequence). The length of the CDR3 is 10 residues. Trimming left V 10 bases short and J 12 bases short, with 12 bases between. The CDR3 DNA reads TGTGCCATCGATTATGGTCAGCTGTTTTTT. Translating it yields CAIDYGQLFF.

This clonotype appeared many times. The CDR3: CSVAGTANNEQFF. For the CDR3, the DNA is TGCAGCGTGGCCGGGACAGCAAACAATGAGCAGTTCTTC. This chain links TRBV29-1 with TRBJ2-1; 7 bases map to TRBD1. With 6 bases clipped from V and 5 bases from J, the junction kept 7 bases outside the gene matches. CDR3 size: 13 residues. Germline V gene lookup returns CDR1 SQVTM and CDR2 ANQGSEA.